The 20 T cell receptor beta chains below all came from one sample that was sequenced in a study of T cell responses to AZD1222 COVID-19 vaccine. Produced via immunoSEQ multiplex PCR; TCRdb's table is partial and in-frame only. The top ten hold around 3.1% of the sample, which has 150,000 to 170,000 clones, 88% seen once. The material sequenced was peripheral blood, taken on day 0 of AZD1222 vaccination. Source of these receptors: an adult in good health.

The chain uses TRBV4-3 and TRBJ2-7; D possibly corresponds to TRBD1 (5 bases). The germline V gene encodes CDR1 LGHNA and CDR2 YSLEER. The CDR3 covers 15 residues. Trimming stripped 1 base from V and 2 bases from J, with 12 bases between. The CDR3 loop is CASSQAIGATYEQYF. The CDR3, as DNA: TGCGCCAGCAGCCAAGCAATAGGGGCGACCTACGAGCAGTACTTC.

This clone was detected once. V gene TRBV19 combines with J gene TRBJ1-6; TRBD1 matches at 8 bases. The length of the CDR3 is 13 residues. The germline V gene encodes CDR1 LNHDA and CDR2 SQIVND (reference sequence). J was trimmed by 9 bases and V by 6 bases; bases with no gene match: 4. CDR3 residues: CASSPTGASPLHF. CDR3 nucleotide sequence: TGTGCCAGTAGCCCGACAGGGGCTTCACCCCTCCACTTT. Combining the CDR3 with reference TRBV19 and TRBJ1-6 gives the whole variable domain DGGITQSPKYLFRKEGQNVTLSCEQNLNHDAMYWYRQDPGQGLRLIYYSQIVNDFQKGDIAEGYSVSREKKESFPLTVTSAQKNPTAFYLCASSPTGASPLHFGNGTRLTVT.

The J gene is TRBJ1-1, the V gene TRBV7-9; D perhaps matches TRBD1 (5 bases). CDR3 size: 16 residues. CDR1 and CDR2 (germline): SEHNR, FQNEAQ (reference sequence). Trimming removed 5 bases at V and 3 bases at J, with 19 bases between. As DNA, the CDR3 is TGTGCCAGCAGCCCCCGAGGGGACGCGTGGGACACTGAAGCTTTCTTT. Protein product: CASSPRGDAWDTEAFF.

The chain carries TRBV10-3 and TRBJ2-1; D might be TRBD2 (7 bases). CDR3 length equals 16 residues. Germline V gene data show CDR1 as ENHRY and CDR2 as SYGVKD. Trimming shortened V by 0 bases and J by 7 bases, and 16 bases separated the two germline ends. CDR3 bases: TGTGCCATCAGTGAGTCGATAGGGGGGGTAGGTAATGAGCAGTTCTTC. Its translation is CAISESIGGVGNEQFF.

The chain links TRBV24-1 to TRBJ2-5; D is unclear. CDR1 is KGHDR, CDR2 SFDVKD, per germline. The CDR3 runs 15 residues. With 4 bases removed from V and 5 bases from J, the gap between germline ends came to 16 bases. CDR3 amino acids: CATSDPVSLLETQYF. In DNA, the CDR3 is TGTGCCACCAGTGACCCCGTCAGCCTCCTGGAGACCCAGTACTTC.

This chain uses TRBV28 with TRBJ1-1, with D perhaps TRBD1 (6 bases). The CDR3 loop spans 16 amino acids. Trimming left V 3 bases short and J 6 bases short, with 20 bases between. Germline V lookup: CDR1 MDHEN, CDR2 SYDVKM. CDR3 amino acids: CASSFLPVGAGPEAFF. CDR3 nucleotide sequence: TGTGCCAGCAGTTTTCTCCCGGTGGGGGCAGGACCTGAAGCTTTCTTT.

The CDR3 loop is CASSAPGTGVTDTQYF. The CDR3 bases are TGTGCCAGCAGCGCCCCCGGGACAGGGGTCACAGATACGCAGTATTTT. The V gene is TRBV3-1 (or the pseudogene TRBV3-2), the J gene TRBJ2-3, with TRBD1 matching over 10 bases. V gave up 5 bases and J gave up 2 bases; unmatched junction bases: 7. The CDR3 runs to 16 residues. The germline V gene has CDR1 LGHDT and CDR2 YNNKEL (reference sequence).

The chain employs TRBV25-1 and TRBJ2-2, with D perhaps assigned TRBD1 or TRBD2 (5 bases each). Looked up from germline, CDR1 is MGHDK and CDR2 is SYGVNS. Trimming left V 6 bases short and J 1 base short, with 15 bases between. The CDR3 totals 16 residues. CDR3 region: CASRSRGVLNTGELFF. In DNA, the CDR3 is TGTGCCAGCAGGAGTAGAGGGGTACTGAACACCGGGGAGCTGTTTTTT.

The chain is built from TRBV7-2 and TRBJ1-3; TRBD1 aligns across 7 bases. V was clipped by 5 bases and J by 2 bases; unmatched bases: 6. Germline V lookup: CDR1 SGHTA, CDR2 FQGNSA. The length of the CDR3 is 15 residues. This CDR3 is CASSDDRAAGNTIYF. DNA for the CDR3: TGTGCCAGCAGCGATGACAGGGCGGCTGGAAACACCATATATTTT.

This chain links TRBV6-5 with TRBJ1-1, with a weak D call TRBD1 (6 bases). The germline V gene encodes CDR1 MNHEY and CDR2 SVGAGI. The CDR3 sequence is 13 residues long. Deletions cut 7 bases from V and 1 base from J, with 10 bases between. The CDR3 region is CASTGQPNTEAFF. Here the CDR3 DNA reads TGTGCCAGCACTGGACAGCCGAACACTGAAGCTTTCTTT.

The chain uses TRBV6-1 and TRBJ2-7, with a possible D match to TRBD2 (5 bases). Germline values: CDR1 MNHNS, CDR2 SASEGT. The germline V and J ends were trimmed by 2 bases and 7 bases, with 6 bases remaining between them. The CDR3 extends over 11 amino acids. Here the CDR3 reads CASSESGEQYF. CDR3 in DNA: TGTGCCAGCAGTGAATCGGGGGAGCAGTACTTC.

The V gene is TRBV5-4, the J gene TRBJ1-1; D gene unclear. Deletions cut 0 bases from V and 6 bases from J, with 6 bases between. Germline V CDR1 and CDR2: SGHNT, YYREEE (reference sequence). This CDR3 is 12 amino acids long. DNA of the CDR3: TGTGCCAGCAGCTTGGGTCAGGCTGAAGCTTTCTTT. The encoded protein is CASSLGQAEAFF.

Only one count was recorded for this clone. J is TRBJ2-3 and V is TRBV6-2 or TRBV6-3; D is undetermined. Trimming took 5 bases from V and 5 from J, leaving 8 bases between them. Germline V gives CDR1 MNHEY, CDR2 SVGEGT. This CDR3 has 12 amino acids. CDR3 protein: CASSVLLDTQYF. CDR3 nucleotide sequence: TGTGCCAGCAGTGTCTTACTAGATACGCAGTATTTT.

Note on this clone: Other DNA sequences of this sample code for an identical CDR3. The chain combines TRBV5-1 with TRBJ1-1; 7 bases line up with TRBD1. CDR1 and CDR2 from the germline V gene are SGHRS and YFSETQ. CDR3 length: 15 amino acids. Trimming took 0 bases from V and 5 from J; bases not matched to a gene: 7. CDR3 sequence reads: CASSLGAGGRTEAFF. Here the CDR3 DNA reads TGCGCCAGCAGCTTGGGGGCAGGGGGAAGGACTGAAGCTTTCTTT.

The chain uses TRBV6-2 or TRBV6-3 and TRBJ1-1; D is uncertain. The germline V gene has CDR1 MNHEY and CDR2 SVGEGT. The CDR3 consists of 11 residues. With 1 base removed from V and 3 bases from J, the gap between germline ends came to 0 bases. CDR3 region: CASSYYTEAFF. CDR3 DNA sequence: TGTGCCAGCAGTTACTACACTGAAGCTTTCTTT.

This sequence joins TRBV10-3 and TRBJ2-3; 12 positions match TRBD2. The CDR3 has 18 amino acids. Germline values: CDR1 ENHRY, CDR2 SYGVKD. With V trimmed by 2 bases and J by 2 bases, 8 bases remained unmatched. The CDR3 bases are TGTGCCATCAGTGAGCGGCTAGCGGGGGGGAGTATCACAGATACGCAGTATTTT. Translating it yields CAISERLAGGSITDTQYF.

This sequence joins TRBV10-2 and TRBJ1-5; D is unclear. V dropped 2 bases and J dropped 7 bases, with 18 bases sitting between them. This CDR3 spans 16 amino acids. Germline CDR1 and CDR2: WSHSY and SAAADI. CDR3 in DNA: TGCGCCAGCAGTGAGCCAGGACCCTCATCTCACCAGCCCCAGCATTTT. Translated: CASSEPGPSSHQPQHF.

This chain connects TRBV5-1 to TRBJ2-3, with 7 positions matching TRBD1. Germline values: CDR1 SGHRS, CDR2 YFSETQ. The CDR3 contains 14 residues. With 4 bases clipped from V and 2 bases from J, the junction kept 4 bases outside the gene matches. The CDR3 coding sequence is TGCGCCAGCAGCGTCGGACAGGACACAGATACGCAGTATTTT. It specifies CASSVGQDTDTQYF.

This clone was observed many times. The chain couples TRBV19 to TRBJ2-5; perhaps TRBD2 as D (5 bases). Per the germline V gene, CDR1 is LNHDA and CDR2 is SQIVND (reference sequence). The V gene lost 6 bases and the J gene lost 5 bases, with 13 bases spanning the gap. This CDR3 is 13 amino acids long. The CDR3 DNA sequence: TGTGCCAGTAGCGAGATAAGAGGGGAGACCCAGTACTTC. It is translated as CASSEIRGETQYF. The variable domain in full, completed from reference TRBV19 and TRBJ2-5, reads DGGITQSPKYLFRKEGQNVTLSCEQNLNHDAMYWYRQDPGQGLRLIYYSQIVNDFQKGDIAEGYSVSREKKESFPLTVTSAQKNPTAFYLCASSEIRGETQYFGPGTRLLVL.

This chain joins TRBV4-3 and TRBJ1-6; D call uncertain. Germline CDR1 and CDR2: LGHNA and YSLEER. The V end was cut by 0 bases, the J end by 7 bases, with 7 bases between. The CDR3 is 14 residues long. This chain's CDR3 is CASSQDPWNSPLHF. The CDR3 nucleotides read TGCGCCAGCAGCCAAGATCCCTGGAATTCACCCCTCCACTTT.